This note documents a single T cell receptor beta chain sequence. This sample stems from a study of control samples from healthy donors and cancer patients. The assay was immunoSEQ multiplex PCR, and TCRdb's table has in-frame clones only and misses some. The sample shows 130,000 to 150,000 clones, more than 90% of them seen only once. The CDR3 runs to 13 residues. J gave up 4 bases and V 6 bases, and 3 bases lay outside the gene matches. In germline, CDR1 is MNHEY, CDR2 SMNVEV (reference sequence). Sequencing used blood. The chain employs TRBV27 and TRBJ2-4, with TRBD2 matching 7 bases. The TCR sequence derives from a man aged 30 to 39 in good health. The CDR3 coding sequence is TGTGCCAGCAGCCTTAGCGGGAAAAACATTCAGTACTTC. It codes for CASSLSGKNIQYF.